This T cell receptor beta chain was profiled in a study of beta chain features in type 1 diabetes. This clone was observed a few times. V lost 5 bases and J lost 1, with 13 bases in between. This CDR3 is built from 15 residues. Germline V gives CDR1 ENHRY, CDR2 SYGVKD. On average, the one heparinised blood draw given by each donor was approximately 120 mL. Expressed TCRB transcripts were sequenced because the entire RNA isolate underwent reverse transcription. TCRdb's copy holds only in-frame clones and misses some; the assay was immunoSEQ multiplex PCR. The repertoire holds 860,000 or so clones, with roughly 16% as singletons.

This receptor was identified in a woman between 18 and 29 years old in good health. The V and J genes are TRBV10-3 and TRBJ2-3; no reliable D call. Sequenced sample: naive CD4+ T cells from blood. The CDR3 coding sequence is TGTGCCATCAGTATTGGCAGCCCCCGCACAGATACGCAGTATTTT. This codes for CAISIGSPRTDTQYF.